These 26 T cell receptor beta chains were all obtained from the same sample, sequenced in a study of shared clonotypes between healthy human individuals. Repertoires were generated with immunoSEQ multiplex PCR, while TCRdb's copy carries only in-frame clones and drops some. The data show about 590,000 clones, just under 97% seen once. In the naive CD8 group, cells lacked CD45RO and were positively selected for CCR7, so terminally differentiated effector memory CD45RA+ cells were left out. Sample: naive CD8+ T cells sorted from blood. Receptors originate from a woman in her 30s in good health.

The chain links TRBV27 to TRBJ1-5; D remains unclear. The CDR3 is 14 amino acids. The V and J ends lost 0 bases and 11 bases respectively, with 14 bases between them. Germline loops: CDR1 MNHEY, CDR2 SMNVEV (reference sequence). This CDR3 reads CASSLSNGGEAQHF. For the CDR3, the DNA is TGTGCCAGCAGTTTATCGAACGGTGGGGAGGCCCAGCATTTT.

This chain connects TRBV19 to TRBJ1-1, with 12 bases identical to TRBD1. This CDR3 is 14 amino acids long. V lost 7 bases and J lost 8; bases outside the gene matches: 8. CDR1 and CDR2 (germline): LNHDA, SQIVND (reference sequence). The CDR3 is CASTAGTGGEEAFF. The CDR3 nucleotides read TGTGCCAGTACCGCCGGGACAGGGGGCGAGGAAGCTTTCTTT.

As concerns this clone: Within the sample, other DNA sequences also encode this same CDR3. The J gene is TRBJ1-1, the V gene TRBV6-5; D perhaps matches TRBD1 (5 bases). V lost 5 bases to trimming and J lost 1 base, with 5 bases between them. CDR1 and CDR2 from the germline V gene are MNHEY and SVGAGI. The CDR3 contains 12 residues. This CDR3 reads CASSTGNTEAFF. CDR3 DNA sequence: TGTGCCAGCAGTACAGGGAACACTGAAGCTTTCTTT.

The chain couples TRBV7-2 to TRBJ2-2; a possible D gene is TRBD2 (6 bases). Germline V gives CDR1 SGHTA, CDR2 FQGNSA. The V gene lost 4 bases and the J gene lost 4 bases, with 16 bases spanning the gap. This CDR3 is 16 amino acids long. The CDR3 sequence is CASSSRLGGVTGELFF. CDR3 nucleotide sequence: TGTGCCAGCAGCTCAAGACTAGGCGGGGTCACCGGGGAGCTGTTTTTT.

The chain couples TRBV4-1 to TRBJ2-2; TRBD1 matches at 12 bases. The CDR3 extends over 16 amino acids. CDR1 is MGHRA, CDR2 YSYEKL, per germline. V lost 0 bases and J lost 9; bases outside the gene matches: 5. The CDR3 protein is CASSQDSGTGGRELFF. DNA of the CDR3: TGCGCCAGCAGCCAAGATTCCGGGACAGGGGGCCGGGAGCTGTTTTTT.

The chain has TRBV4-2 and TRBJ1-2; the D gene is possibly TRBD1 (5 bases). V shed 1 base and J shed 5 bases, with 14 bases lying between them. The CDR3 loop spans 15 amino acids. Per the germline V gene, CDR1 is LGHNA and CDR2 is YNFKEQ. The CDR3 DNA reads as TGTGCCAGCAGCCAAGCGGGACTGGACCGATATGGCTACACCTTC. It encodes CASSQAGLDRYGYTF.

The V and J genes are TRBV5-8 and TRBJ1-4; TRBD1 matches 8 bases. The germline V gene has CDR1 SGHTS and CDR2 YDEGEE. This CDR3 spans 15 amino acids. J was trimmed by 3 bases and V by 5 bases; bases with no gene match: 6. The CDR3 DNA reads as TGTGCCAGCAGTTGGGGGACAGGTTCTAATGAAAAACTGTTTTTT. Encoded protein: CASSWGTGSNEKLFF. The variable domain in full, completed from reference TRBV5-8 and TRBJ1-4, reads EAGVTQSPTHLIKTRGQQATLRCSPISGHTSVYWYQQALGLGLQFLLWYDEGEERNRGNFPPRFSGRQFPNYSSELNVNALELEDSALYLCASSWGTGSNEKLFFGSGTQLSVL.

The genes are TRBV11-2 and TRBJ2-3; 7 bases are shared with TRBD2. The germline V gene encodes CDR1 SGHAT and CDR2 FQNNGV. J lost 5 bases, V lost 1 base, and 3 bases had no gene match. The CDR3 is 14 amino acids. The CDR3: CASSLAWGGDTQYF. The CDR3 DNA reads as TGTGCCAGCAGCTTAGCGTGGGGGGGAGATACGCAGTATTTT.

This clone was counted a single time. The chain links TRBV4-1 to TRBJ2-3; 9 bases agree with TRBD2. CDR3 length equals 19 residues. V was pared by 1 base and J by 2 bases, with 13 bases of the junction left unmatched. Germline CDR1 MGHRA, CDR2 YSYEKL. In nucleotides, the CDR3 is TGCGCCAGCAGCCAAGGAAACGTAGCGGGAGTCCATCCCACAGATACGCAGTATTTT. Translation gives CASSQGNVAGVHPTDTQYF.

Only a few counts were recorded for this clone. The rearrangement joins TRBV5-4 to TRBJ2-1, with D possibly TRBD2 on 5 matching bases. V shed 5 bases and J shed 10 bases, with 10 bases lying between them. This CDR3 region has 11 residues. The germline gives CDR1 SGHNT, CDR2 YYREEE (reference sequence). CDR3 DNA sequence: TGTGCCAGCAGTTATAGCGCGGAGCAGTTCTTC. Translating it yields CASSYSAEQFF.

The gene calls are TRBV7-9 and TRBJ2-7, with 10 bases aligning to TRBD1. From germline, CDR1 is SEHNR and CDR2 FQNEAQ (reference sequence). Unmatched junction bases numbered 6, after V lost 5 bases and J lost 5 bases. The CDR3 is 14 amino acids. The CDR3 loop reads CASSPGQGGNEQYF. The CDR3 nucleotides are TGTGCCAGCAGCCCAGGACAGGGGGGGAACGAGCAGTACTTC.

This sequence joins TRBV2 and TRBJ1-5; no clear D. In germline, CDR1 is SNHLY, CDR2 FYNNEI. The V end lost 2 bases, the J end lost 1 base, and 15 bases lay between the germline ends. The CDR3 consists of 17 residues. In nucleotides, the CDR3 is TGTGCCAGCAGTGAATTCCCAACGGGTTGGAGCAATCAGCCCCAGCATTTT. This encodes CASSEFPTGWSNQPQHF.

CDR3 bases: TGTGCCAGCAGTTTAACGGGAGACTCGGCCGAGCAGTACTTC. It codes for CASSLTGDSAEQYF. V usage is TRBV27 and J usage is TRBJ2-7; possibly TRBD2 for D (6 bases). V was trimmed by 2 bases and J by 6 bases, leaving 14 bases between them. The CDR3 is made up of 14 amino acids. Germline V gene lookup returns CDR1 MNHEY and CDR2 SMNVEV (reference sequence).

The gene calls are TRBV28 and TRBJ1-1, with TRBD1 identical over 8 bases. The trim removed 3 bases at V and 8 bases at J, leaving 8 bases unmatched. The germline CDR1 and CDR2 sequences are MDHEN and SYDVKM. The CDR3 contains 14 residues. CDR3 sequence: CASSFAGGLPEAFF. In DNA, the CDR3 is TGTGCCAGCAGTTTTGCAGGGGGCCTCCCCGAAGCTTTCTTT.

Concerning this clone: Additional DNA sequences in this sample encode the identical CDR3. V usage is TRBV27 and J usage is TRBJ2-7; no clear D gene. Germline assignment: CDR1 MNHEY and CDR2 SMNVEV (reference sequence). The V end lost 3 bases, the J end lost 2 bases, and 8 bases lay between the germline ends. The CDR3 consists of 13 residues. Here the CDR3 DNA reads TGTGCCAGCAGTTTGGGGATTCCCTACGAGCAGTACTTC. Residues: CASSLGIPYEQYF.

The rearrangement uses TRBV7-2 and TRBJ2-1; D perhaps matches TRBD2 (6 bases). V lost 5 bases and J lost 2, with 16 bases in between. The CDR3 length is 16 residues. Germline CDR1 SGHTA, CDR2 FQGNSA. The CDR3 DNA reads as TGTGCCAGCAGCCCAGGGACTTTCCAAACCTACAATGAGCAGTTCTTC. Amino acid sequence: CASSPGTFQTYNEQFF.

This rearrangement joins TRBV6-6 to TRBJ2-7; D gene ambiguous. Germline assignment: CDR1 MNHNY and CDR2 SVGAGI (reference sequence). Trimming removed 2 bases from V and 1 base from J, with 9 bases in between. The CDR3 spans 14 residues. CDR3 amino acids: CASSYGDTSYEQYF. The CDR3 DNA sequence: TGTGCCAGCAGTTACGGCGACACTTCCTACGAGCAGTACTTC.

This chain uses TRBV27 with TRBJ2-7, with D possibly matching TRBD1 (5 bases). The V gene's germline CDR1 is MNHEY and CDR2 SMNVEV (reference sequence). Trimming left V 6 bases short and J 1 base short, with 19 bases between. This CDR3 has 16 residues. CDR3 nucleotide sequence: TGTGCCAGCAGGCAGACCCCTGCCGACAGTTCCTACGAGCAGTACTTC. This encodes CASRQTPADSSYEQYF.

The chain employs TRBV5-4 and TRBJ1-1; a possible D gene is TRBD1 (6 bases). CDR1 SGHNT and CDR2 YYREEE come from the germline V gene (reference sequence). The CDR3 covers 12 residues. The ends were cut back, 4 bases at V and 6 bases at J, with 10 bases in the middle. The CDR3 sequence: CASSPSGAEAFF. As DNA, the CDR3 is TGTGCCAGCAGCCCCTCAGGGGCTGAAGCTTTCTTT.

The chain links TRBV10-3 to TRBJ1-5; no clear D. Germline-derived CDR1 and CDR2 are ENHRY and SYGVKD. The V gene lost 0 bases and the J gene lost 2 bases, with 5 bases spanning the gap. The CDR3 contains 14 residues. CDR3 DNA: TGTGCCATCAGTGAGTCGGGAGGCAATCAGCCCCAGCATTTT. Residues: CAISESGGNQPQHF.

The chain uses TRBV27 and TRBJ2-7; D may be TRBD1 (5 bases). The CDR3 is 14 amino acids. The V end was cut by 4 bases, the J end by 1 base, with 11 bases between. CDR1 MNHEY and CDR2 SMNVEV come from the germline V gene (reference sequence). DNA for the CDR3: TGTGCCAGCAGTTATATCGACAGATCCTACGAGCAGTACTTC. Its protein product is CASSYIDRSYEQYF.

On this clone: The sample has other DNA sequences that encode this CDR3 too. This chain connects TRBV7-3 to TRBJ2-7, with a tentative D call TRBD2 (5 bases). This CDR3 spans 13 amino acids. V was trimmed by 2 bases and J by 6 bases, leaving 11 bases between them. CDR1 and CDR2 from the germline V gene are SGHTA and FQGTGA. Here the CDR3 reads CASSLSGGGEQYF. Written as DNA, the CDR3 is TGTGCCAGCAGCTTATCTGGCGGAGGCGAGCAGTACTTC.

This chain joins TRBV28 and TRBJ1-3, with D unresolved. CDR1 is MDHEN, CDR2 SYDVKM, per germline. Trimming shortened V by 3 bases and J by 0 bases, and 9 bases separated the two germline ends. The CDR3 totals 15 residues. The CDR3 here is CASSFSAVSGNTIYF. The CDR3 DNA reads TGTGCCAGCAGTTTTTCGGCAGTCTCTGGAAACACCATATATTTT.

The J gene is TRBJ1-5, the V gene TRBV19; D may be TRBD1 (5 bases). CDR1 and CDR2 from the germline V gene are LNHDA and SQIVND (reference sequence). Trimming left V 10 bases short and J 1 base short, with 8 bases between. The CDR3 covers 12 residues. The CDR3 DNA is TGTGCCACACAGGAGAGCAATCAGCCCCAGCATTTT. Encoded protein: CATQESNQPQHF.

The rearrangement links TRBV28 to TRBJ2-5; D not resolved. Between the trimmed V and J ends, which lost 6 bases and 5 bases, there was a span of 16 bases. CDR1 is MDHEN and CDR2 is SYDVKM in the germline V gene. The CDR3 sequence is 14 residues long. The CDR3 here is CASSPDWGAETQYF. DNA of the CDR3: TGTGCCAGCAGCCCTGACTGGGGTGCGGAGACCCAGTACTTC.

The chain links TRBV5-6 to TRBJ2-2; TRBD1 is a possible D gene (6 bases). This CDR3 comprises 15 residues. The germline V gene encodes CDR1 SGHDT and CDR2 YYEEEE. Trimming removed 4 bases at V and 4 bases at J, with 14 bases between. CDR3 coding DNA: TGTGCCAGCAGCCCCGGACAGTTGGGCACCGGGGAGCTGTTTTTT. The encoded protein is CASSPGQLGTGELFF.